A single sample is the source of the 22 T cell receptor beta chains below, sequenced in a study of OX40 agonist ivuxolimab in advanced cancers. Here immunoSEQ multiplex PCR was the method, and the copy in TCRdb shows in-frame clones only, minus some. The sample lists about 61,000 clones, around 86% seen once, with approximately 3.2% in the top ten. Sequences were derived from CD4+ or CD8+ T cells sorted from blood, sampled in a trial of the OX40 agonist ivuxolimab. These receptors originate from an adult with an advanced solid tumor such as melanoma, head and neck, liver or kidney cancer.

CDR3 sequence: CASSSTAGGTDTQYF. The CDR3 DNA sequence: TGTGCCAGCAGCTCCACGGCAGGTGGGACAGATACGCAGTATTTT. The genes are TRBV7-8 and TRBJ2-3; no clear D. The V gene's germline CDR1 is SGHVS and CDR2 FQNEAQ. This CDR3 is 15 amino acids long. V was pared by 4 bases and J by 3 bases, with 14 bases between. The variable domain in full, completed from reference TRBV7-8 and TRBJ2-3, reads GAGVSQSPRYKVAKRGQDVALRCDPISGHVSLFWYQQALGQGPEFLTYFQNEAQLDKSGLPSDRFFAERPEGSVSTLKIQRTQQEDSAVYLCASSSTAGGTDTQYFGPGTRLTVL.

The chain joins TRBV11-3 to TRBJ2-1, with D uncertain. V was clipped by 5 bases and J by 5 bases, with 4 bases between them. Looked up from germline, CDR1 is SGHNT and CDR2 is YENEEA. The CDR3 has 11 amino acids. The chain's CDR3 is CASSDNNEQFF. Here the CDR3 DNA reads TGTGCCAGCAGCGATAACAATGAGCAGTTCTTC.

The chain links TRBV11-2 to TRBJ2-5; 7 bases agree with TRBD1. The CDR3 runs to 13 residues. The trim removed 5 bases at V and 9 bases at J, leaving 9 bases unmatched. The germline gives CDR1 SGHAT, CDR2 FQNNGV. The CDR3, as DNA: TGTGCCAGCAGCCAGGGGGTGGTGGGTTCCCAGTACTTC. Translated: CASSQGVVGSQYF.

V gene TRBV7-2 combines with J gene TRBJ1-2; a possible D gene is TRBD1 (6 bases). The V gene lost 1 base and the J gene lost 12 bases, with 24 bases spanning the gap. The length of the CDR3 is 16 residues. Germline V gives CDR1 SGHTA, CDR2 FQGNSA. This CDR3 reads CASSLEGTSGQGRNTF. The CDR3 bases are TGTGCCAGCAGCTTAGAAGGTACCTCAGGCCAGGGGCGGAACACCTTC. Complete variable domain (other parts from reference TRBV7-2 and TRBJ1-2): GAGVSQSPSNKVTEKGKDVELRCDPISGHTALYWYRQSLGQGLEFLIYFQGNSAPDKSGLPSDRFSAERTGGSVSTLTIQRTQQEDSAVYLCASSLEGTSGQGRNTFGSGTRLTVV.

The chain carries TRBV5-6 and TRBJ2-7; no reliable D call. V was clipped by 8 bases and J by 3 bases, with 15 bases between them. Germline lookup yields CDR1 SGHDT and CDR2 YYEEEE. The CDR3 loop spans 13 amino acids. This chain's CDR3 is CASSYTAFYEQYF. The CDR3 DNA is TGTGCCAGTTCCTACACCGCGTTCTACGAGCAGTACTTC.

The chain has TRBV30 and TRBJ2-3; TRBD1 or TRBD2 may be the D gene (6 bases each). Germline V gene data show CDR1 as GTSNPN and CDR2 as SVGIG (reference sequence). The CDR3 runs to 14 residues. V shed 2 bases and J shed 1 base, with 10 bases lying between them. For the CDR3, the DNA is TGTGCCTGGAGTTGGAGGGGGGGCACAGATACGCAGTATTTT. Amino acid sequence: CAWSWRGGTDTQYF. The variable domain in full, with the rest retrieved from reference TRBV30 and TRBJ2-3, is SQTIHQWPATLVQPVGSPLSLECTVEGTSNPNLYWYRQAAGRGLQLLFYSVGIGQISSEVPQNLSASRPQDRQFILSSKKLLLSDSGFYLCAWSWRGGTDTQYFGPGTRLTVL.

The V call is TRBV27, the J call TRBJ2-7; 9 nucleotides agree with TRBD2. The CDR3 spans 19 residues. After removal of 3 bases from V and 3 bases from J, the junction contained 18 bases not matched to a gene. Germline CDR1 MNHEY, CDR2 SMNVEV (reference sequence). The CDR3 protein is CASSFRWGVDSGGLYEQYF. The CDR3 DNA reads TGTGCCAGCAGTTTCCGATGGGGAGTAGATAGCGGGGGCCTCTACGAGCAGTACTTC.

The chain recombines TRBV27 with TRBJ1-5, with D possibly being TRBD1 (6 bases). V dropped 4 bases and J dropped 5 bases, with 15 bases sitting between them. The CDR3 loop spans 15 amino acids. The germline V gene has CDR1 MNHEY and CDR2 SMNVEV (reference sequence). The CDR3 bases are TGTGCCAGCAGTTCGCCCAGGGGTATTTATCAGCCCCAGCATTTT. Translation: CASSSPRGIYQPQHF.

The V call is TRBV7-2, the J call TRBJ2-1, with 8 bases matching TRBD1. The CDR3 contains 14 residues. The V segment lost 5 bases and the J segment 8 bases; nucleotides outside the gene matches: 8. Germline values: CDR1 SGHTA, CDR2 FQGNSA. CDR3 bases: TGTGCCAGCAGCCCAGGGACAGGATACGATGAGCAGTTCTTC. Amino acids: CASSPGTGYDEQFF.

The chain joins TRBV5-6 to TRBJ1-2, with D hard to call. In germline, CDR1 is SGHDT, CDR2 YYEEEE. This CDR3 is 16 amino acids long. V lost 0 bases to trimming and J lost 7 bases, with 19 bases between them. CDR3 residues: CASSLAGVWGNSGYTF. The CDR3 DNA reads as TGTGCCAGCAGCTTGGCCGGTGTGTGGGGTAACAGTGGCTACACCTTC.

The V call is TRBV10-2, the J call TRBJ1-2, with 8 bases lining up with TRBD1. The CDR3 consists of 13 residues. In germline, CDR1 is WSHSY, CDR2 SAAADI. The trim removed 10 bases at V and 4 bases at J, leaving 8 bases unmatched. This CDR3 is CATTPGGGYGYTF. The DNA of the CDR3 is TGCGCCACGACCCCAGGGGGCGGCTATGGCTACACCTTC.

This chain connects TRBV10-3 to TRBJ2-5; weak D call: TRBD2 (5 bases). The CDR3 spans 14 residues. V was cut by 8 bases and J by 3 bases, with 16 bases left in between. Germline CDR1 reads ENHRY; CDR2 reads SYGVKD. This CDR3 is CAIRKSGKEETQYF. DNA for the CDR3: TGTGCCATCCGAAAGTCGGGGAAGGAAGAGACCCAGTACTTC.

This clone is medium-sized (0.01 to 0.1%) within its sample. The chain employs TRBV19 and TRBJ1-5, with a tentative D call TRBD1 (6 bases). CDR1 is LNHDA and CDR2 is SQIVND in the germline V gene (reference sequence). V was trimmed by 3 bases and J by 5 bases, leaving 11 bases between them. The CDR3 runs to 14 residues. CDR3 residues: CASSITGIDQPQHF. The DNA for the CDR3 is TGTGCCAGTAGTATCACAGGGATCGATCAGCCCCAGCATTTT. The full variable domain, rest sourced from reference TRBV19 and TRBJ1-5, is DGGITQSPKYLFRKEGQNVTLSCEQNLNHDAMYWYRQDPGQGLRLIYYSQIVNDFQKGDIAEGYSVSREKKESFPLTVTSAQKNPTAFYLCASSITGIDQPQHFGDGTRLSIL.

The V gene is TRBV7-4, the J gene TRBJ2-3, with 9 bases matching TRBD2. CDR1 is SGHVT, CDR2 SQSDAQ, per germline. Unmatched junction bases numbered 9, after V lost 7 bases and J lost 1 base. The CDR3 covers 16 residues. This CDR3 reads CASTPKAGGGTDTQYF. The CDR3 DNA follows: TGTGCCAGCACCCCGAAAGCGGGGGGAGGCACAGATACGCAGTATTTT.

The chain couples TRBV18 to TRBJ2-7; the match to TRBD2 covers 7 bases. V shed 1 base and J 5 bases; nucleotides not matched to a gene: 14. CDR1 is KGHSH, CDR2 LQKENI, per germline. The CDR3 extends over 17 amino acids. DNA of the CDR3: TGTGCCAGCTCACCACGGCAGGCGTATGGGGAGGGGCACGAGCAGTACTTC. This encodes CASSPRQAYGEGHEQYF.

J is TRBJ2-5 and V is TRBV7-8, with 11 bases aligning to TRBD2. CDR1 and CDR2 from the germline V gene are SGHVS and FQNEAQ. CDR3 length: 17 residues. V lost 5 bases and J lost 1; bases outside the gene matches: 9. The CDR3 sequence is CASSPTPSGGSQETQYF. CDR3 DNA sequence: TGTGCCAGCAGCCCCACACCTAGCGGGGGGTCCCAAGAGACCCAGTACTTC.

This clone was observed once. The chain is built from TRBV21-1 and TRBJ2-2; TRBD1, the table's D call, lacks a check against the DNA. TRBV21-1 is a known pseudogene. This CDR3 is built from 15 residues. The chain's CDR3 is CASSGLDRDTGELFF. The DNA of the CDR3 is TGTGCCAGCAGCGGTCTCGACAGGGACACCGGGGAGCTGTTTTTT.

The chain uses TRBV7-8 and TRBJ1-1, with D maybe TRBD1 (5 bases). V lost 5 bases and J 10 bases, leaving 20 bases between the germline ends. This CDR3 is built from 14 residues. Germline loops: CDR1 SGHVS, CDR2 FQNEAQ. The CDR3 spells CASSRSQGSQGAFF. The CDR3 coding sequence is TGTGCCAGCAGCCGTAGTCAGGGATCCCAGGGAGCTTTCTTT.

The J gene is TRBJ2-7, the V gene TRBV5-1, with a tentative D call TRBD2 (7 bases). Germline-derived CDR1 and CDR2 are SGHRS and YFSETQ. The CDR3 is 14 amino acids. Trimming shortened V by 7 bases and J by 2 bases, and 16 bases separated the two germline ends. The CDR3 DNA is TGCGCCAGCCGACACAGGGAGGGGCCCTACGAGCAGTACTTC. Its protein product is CASRHREGPYEQYF.

The chain uses TRBV7-3 and TRBJ2-1, with 8 bases fitting TRBD2. The CDR3 is 15 residues long. V was clipped by 4 bases and J by 5 bases; unmatched bases: 7. Germline CDR1 and CDR2: SGHTA and FQGTGA. Written as DNA, the CDR3 is TGTGCCAGCAGCTCCCAACCAGCGGGGGACAATGAGCAGTTCTTC. This encodes CASSSQPAGDNEQFF.

The chain combines TRBV6-6 with TRBJ2-5, with TRBD2 matching over 9 bases. Trimming removed 8 bases from V and 1 base from J; junction bases left unmatched: 5. The CDR3 spans 14 residues. Germline V gene sequence: CDR1 MNHNY, CDR2 SVGAGI (reference sequence). DNA for the CDR3: TGTGCCAGCGGTCCAGCGGGGGGCCAAGAGACCCAGTACTTC. Translated, it gives CASGPAGGQETQYF.

This clone was found a few times. The chain employs TRBV6-5 and TRBJ1-2; D is undetermined. CDR1 is MNHEY, CDR2 SVGAGI, per germline. Trimming took off 6 bases at V and 5 bases at J, with 10 bases between the two ends. This CDR3 contains 12 residues. CDR3: CASRRDLYGYTF. CDR3 bases: TGTGCCAGCAGAAGAGACTTATATGGCTACACCTTC.